One sample yielded the 15 T cell receptor beta chains listed below, sequenced in a study of breast tumors, draining lymph nodes, adjacent tissues. TCRdb independently ran MiXCR on the multiplex PCR reads; one entry per CDR3 protein. The sample lists under 300,000 distinct CDR3 sequences; 34% were seen once. Samples came from axillary lymph nodes draining the breast cancer. Specimen: axillary lymph node tissue. The receptors were gathered from a female donor with breast cancer. Some clones in this sample may be carry-over from other donors' samples.

This clonotype appeared many times. The chain recombines TRBV24-1 with TRBJ2-2; D remains ambiguous. The CDR3 loop spans 14 amino acids. Trimming shortened V by 4 bases and J by 7 bases, and 12 bases separated the two germline ends. From germline, CDR1 is KGHDR and CDR2 SFDVKD. CDR3 region: CATSDPTAGGELFF. Written as DNA, the CDR3 is TGTGCCACCAGTGACCCTACCGCTGGCGGGGAGCTGTTTTTT.

As regards this clonotype: Given a much more abundant clone one base away, this may be a read error. The rearrangement links TRBV9 to TRBJ2-5; 9 nucleotides agree with TRBD2. Per the germline V gene, CDR1 is SGDLS and CDR2 is YYNGEE. The length of the CDR3 is 15 residues. The CDR3 reads CASSVGSSGRQTPYF. CDR3 sequence (DNA): TGTGCCAGCAGCGTAGGTTCCAGCGGGAGGCAGACCCCGTACTTC.

This clonotype was observed many times. This sequence joins TRBV7-8 and TRBJ2-7; 7 bases fit TRBD2. The germline gives CDR1 SGHVS, CDR2 FQNEAQ. V shed 5 bases and J 6 bases; nucleotides not matched to a gene: 16. CDR3 length equals 16 residues. The CDR3 sequence: CASSPAGLPSKSEQYF. Here the CDR3 DNA reads TGTGCCAGCAGCCCAGCGGGACTCCCCTCCAAGAGCGAGCAGTACTTC.

This clonotype was recorded at least ten times. The chain links TRBV7-3 to TRBJ2-1; TRBD2 aligns across 10 bases. In germline, CDR1 is SGHTA, CDR2 FQGTGA. V lost 2 bases to trimming and J lost 8 bases; unmatched junction nucleotides: 0. This CDR3 comprises 13 residues. The CDR3 reads CASSLLAGDEQFF. The CDR3 coding sequence is TGTGCCAGCAGCTTACTAGCGGGGGATGAGCAGTTCTTC.

As concerns this clonotype: A much bigger clone sits one base away, suggesting this may be a read error. This rearrangement joins TRBV20-1 to TRBJ1-6; TRBD1 is a possible D gene (5 bases). Germline V gene sequence: CDR1 DFQATT, CDR2 SNEGSKA (reference sequence). The CDR3 contains 12 residues. The chain's CDR3 is CSVGRQYSPPHF. In DNA form, the CDR3 reads TGCAGTGTGGGACGGCAGTATTCACCCCCCCACTTT.

V is TRBV19 and J is TRBJ2-1; a weak D match, TRBD2 (6 bases). Trimming took 7 bases from V and 4 from J, leaving 11 bases between them. CDR3 length: 13 residues. Per the germline V gene, CDR1 is LNHDA and CDR2 is SQIVND (reference sequence). CDR3 protein: CASKTGLYNEQFF. CDR3 DNA: TGTGCCAGTAAAACGGGACTTTACAATGAGCAGTTCTTC.

This clonotype was observed a few times. The rearrangement uses TRBV20-1 and TRBJ1-1; D is possibly TRBD1 (5 bases). The CDR3 has 14 amino acids. Germline lookup yields CDR1 DFQATT and CDR2 SNEGSKA (reference sequence). Trimming took off 3 bases at V and 3 bases at J, with 14 bases between the two ends. CDR3 region: CSASYTQGDTEAFF. The DNA of the CDR3 is TGCAGTGCTAGTTACACTCAAGGGGACACTGAAGCTTTCTTT.

This clonotype was detected many times. The V gene is TRBV7-8, the J gene TRBJ2-1; TRBD2 agrees at 13 bases. Germline V gives CDR1 SGHVS, CDR2 FQNEAQ. V gave up 2 bases and J gave up 8 bases; unmatched junction bases: 6. The length of the CDR3 is 16 residues. The CDR3 sequence is CASSLWTSGSNDEQFF. In nucleotides, the CDR3 is TGTGCCAGCAGCTTATGGACTAGCGGGAGTAATGATGAGCAGTTCTTC.

This clonotype appeared many times. This rearrangement joins TRBV6-1 to TRBJ2-7; no clear D gene. V was pared by 0 bases and J by 4 bases, with 7 bases between. The CDR3 sequence is 13 residues long. CDR1 and CDR2 from the germline V gene are MNHNS and SASEGT. Written as DNA, the CDR3 is TGTGCCAGCAGTGAAGCGGAGCTTTACGAGCAGTACTTC. Protein: CASSEAELYEQYF.

This clonotype was recorded at least ten times. CDR3 in DNA: TGTGCCAGCAGCCGAGCGGGTTGGTTAGAAAAACTGTTTTTT. As protein: CASSRAGWLEKLFF. The rearrangement links TRBV3-1 to TRBJ1-4; unclear D gene. CDR1 LGHDT and CDR2 YNNKEL come from the germline V gene (reference sequence). The V end lost 4 bases, the J end lost 8 bases, and 14 bases lay between the germline ends. This CDR3 has 14 residues.

Many counts were recorded for this clonotype. V gene TRBV4-3 combines with J gene TRBJ1-3; D is undetermined. The V end was cut by 0 bases, the J end by 1 base, with 10 bases between. This CDR3 region has 16 residues. Germline CDR1 LGHNA, CDR2 YSLEER. DNA for the CDR3: TGCGCCAGCAGCCAAGATTCGTCAGGATCTGGAAACACCATATATTTT. This encodes CASSQDSSGSGNTIYF.

There are many counts of this clonotype. The rearrangement joins TRBV18 to TRBJ2-7, with 9 positions matching TRBD1. Germline V lookup: CDR1 KGHSH, CDR2 LQKENI. The CDR3 is made up of 15 amino acids. V was clipped by 6 bases and J by 4 bases; unmatched bases: 10. CDR3 DNA sequence: TGTGCCAGCTCCCTACAGGGACAGGGATGGTACGAGCAGTACTTC. Its protein product is CASSLQGQGWYEQYF.

This clonotype was recorded many times. The chain recombines TRBV19 with TRBJ2-3, with 7 bases that match TRBD2. The trim removed 7 bases at V and 6 bases at J, leaving 13 bases unmatched. This CDR3 has 15 residues. Germline V gene lookup returns CDR1 LNHDA and CDR2 SQIVND (reference sequence). CDR3 coding DNA: TGTGCCAGTACCCCGACTAGCTCATTGTCGGATACGCAGTATTTT. It is translated as CASTPTSSLSDTQYF.

This clonotype was detected ten times or more. The DNA of the CDR3 is TGTGCCTGGAGTGCCAATGACAGGGCCGGTGGAAACACCATATATTTT. It yields the protein CAWSANDRAGGNTIYF. This chain uses TRBV30 with TRBJ1-3, with 7 bases matching TRBD1. The CDR3 sequence is 16 residues long. V was pared by 1 base and J by 3 bases, with 9 bases of the junction left unmatched. The V gene's germline CDR1 is GTSNPN and CDR2 SVGIG (reference sequence).

This clonotype appeared many times. The chain recombines TRBV19 with TRBJ2-6; D gene ambiguous. The CDR3 totals 13 residues. Between the trimmed V and J ends, which lost 11 bases and 2 bases, there was a span of 10 bases. Germline V gene lookup returns CDR1 LNHDA and CDR2 SQIVND (reference sequence). The CDR3 protein is CAGRMPGANVLTF. DNA for the CDR3: TGTGCCGGAAGAATGCCTGGGGCCAACGTCCTGACTTTC.